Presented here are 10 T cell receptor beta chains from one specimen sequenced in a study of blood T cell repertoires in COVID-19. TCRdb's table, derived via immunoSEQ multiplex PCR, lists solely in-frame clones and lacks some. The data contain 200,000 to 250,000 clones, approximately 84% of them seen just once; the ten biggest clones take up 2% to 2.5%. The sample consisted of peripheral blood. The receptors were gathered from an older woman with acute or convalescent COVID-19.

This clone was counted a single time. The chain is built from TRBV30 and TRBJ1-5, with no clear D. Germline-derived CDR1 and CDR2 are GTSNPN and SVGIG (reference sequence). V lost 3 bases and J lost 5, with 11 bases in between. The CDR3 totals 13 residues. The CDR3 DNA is TGTGCCTGGAGCAGCGTTTCGGATCAGCCCCAGCATTTT. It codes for CAWSSVSDQPQHF.

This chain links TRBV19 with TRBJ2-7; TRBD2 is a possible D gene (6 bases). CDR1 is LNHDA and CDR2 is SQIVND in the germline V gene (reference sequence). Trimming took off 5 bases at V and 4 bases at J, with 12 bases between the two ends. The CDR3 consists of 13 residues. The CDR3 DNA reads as TGTGCCAGTAGTTCGGTGGAGGGATACGAGCAGTACTTC. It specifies CASSSVEGYEQYF.

DNA of the CDR3: TGTGCCAGCAGCTTAGGCGGTACGGCTAGCGGTACTAAGCAGTTCTTC. This encodes CASSLGGTASGTKQFF. The V call is TRBV7-9, the J call TRBJ2-1, with 7 bases identical to TRBD2. CDR1 is SEHNR, CDR2 FQNEAQ, per germline (reference sequence). CDR3 length: 16 amino acids. After removal of 1 base from V and 11 bases from J, the junction contained 14 bases not matched to a gene.

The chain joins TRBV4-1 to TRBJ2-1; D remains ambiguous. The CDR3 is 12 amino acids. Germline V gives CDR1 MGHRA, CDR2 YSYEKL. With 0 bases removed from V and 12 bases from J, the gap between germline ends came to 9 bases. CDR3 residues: CASSQDARRQFF. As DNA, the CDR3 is TGCGCCAGCAGCCAAGATGCGCGTCGGCAGTTCTTC.

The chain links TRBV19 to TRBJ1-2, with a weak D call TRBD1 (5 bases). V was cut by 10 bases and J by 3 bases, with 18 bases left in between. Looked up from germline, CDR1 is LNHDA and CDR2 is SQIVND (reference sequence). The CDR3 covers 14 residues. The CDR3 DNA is TGTGCCACCCCACCCCAGGGCGGTGACTATGGCTACACCTTC. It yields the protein CATPPQGGDYGYTF.

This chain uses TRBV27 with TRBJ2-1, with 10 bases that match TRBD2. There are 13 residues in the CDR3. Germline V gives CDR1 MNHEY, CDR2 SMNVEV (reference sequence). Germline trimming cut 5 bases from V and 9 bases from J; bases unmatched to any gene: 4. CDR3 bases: TGTGCCAGCAGTAGCGGGGGGGCGGCTGAGCAGTTCTTC. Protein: CASSSGGAAEQFF.

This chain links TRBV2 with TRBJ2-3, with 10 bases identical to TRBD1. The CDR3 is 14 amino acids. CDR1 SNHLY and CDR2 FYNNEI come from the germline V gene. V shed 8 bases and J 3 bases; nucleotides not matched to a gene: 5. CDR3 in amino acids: CASRTGGVTDTQYF. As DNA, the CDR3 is TGTGCCAGCCGGACAGGGGGTGTGACAGATACGCAGTATTTT.

CDR3 nucleotide sequence: TGCGCCAGCAGGGGAGGAGCGGGGCAAGAGACCCAGTACTTC. Amino acid sequence: CASRGGAGQETQYF. The gene calls are TRBV5-1 and TRBJ2-5; TRBD2 matches at 7 bases. The CDR3 runs 14 residues. Trimming removed 5 bases from V and 2 bases from J; junction bases left unmatched: 6. The germline gives CDR1 SGHRS, CDR2 YFSETQ.

The CDR3 is CASSLGAGTGLAKNIQYF. CDR3 DNA sequence: TGTGCCAGCAGCTTAGGAGCCGGGACTGGACTAGCCAAAAACATTCAGTACTTC. The chain carries TRBV7-9 and TRBJ2-4; the D gene is possibly TRBD2 (6 bases). The CDR3 loop spans 18 amino acids. Germline V gives CDR1 SEHNR, CDR2 FQNEAQ (reference sequence). Trimming pared 1 base from V and 0 bases from J, leaving 16 bases between.

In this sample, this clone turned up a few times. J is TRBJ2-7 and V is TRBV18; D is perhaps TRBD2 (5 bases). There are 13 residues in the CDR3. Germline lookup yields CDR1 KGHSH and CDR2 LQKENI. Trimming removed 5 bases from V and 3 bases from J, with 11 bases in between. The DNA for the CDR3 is TGTGCCAGCTCAGCTCGGAGGAGCTACGAGCAGTACTTC. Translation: CASSARRSYEQYF. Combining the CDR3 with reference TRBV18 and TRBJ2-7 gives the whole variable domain NAGVMQNPRHLVRRRGQEARLRCSPMKGHSHVYWYRQLPEEGLKFMVYLQKENIIDESGMPKERFSAEFPKEGPSILRIQQVVRGDSAAYFCASSARRSYEQYFGPGTRLTVT.